Following are 28 T cell receptor beta chains from one sample sequenced in a study of blood T cells in healthy people across ages. Alongside a J-beta primer mix, a sample-barcoded 5' primer served in a second PCR lasting about 6 to 12 cycles. TCRdb ran MiXCR on the 5' RACE reads and lists one entry per CDR3 protein. The repertoire holds roughly 800,000 distinct CDR3 sequences, 58% seen once, with 22% in the top ten. The sequenced sample was blood. Receptors originate from a man aged 25-45 years in good health.

This clonotype was counted only a few times. As DNA, the CDR3 is TGTGCCAGCAGGGCCGGGAGCTGGGAAGGCTACACCTTC. This encodes CASRAGSWEGYTF. This chain uses TRBV25-1 with TRBJ1-2; D uncertain. V shed 6 bases and J shed 8 bases, with 16 bases lying between them. The length of the CDR3 is 13 residues. In germline, CDR1 is MGHDK, CDR2 SYGVNS.

The chain combines TRBV28 with TRBJ2-4, with D uncertain. The end of the DNA aligns better with TRBJ2-7, so the J call may be wrong. CDR1 MDHEN and CDR2 SYDVKM come from the germline V gene. This CDR3 has 13 residues. CDR3 sequence (DNA): TGTGCCAGCAGTGACGCCCCTACTGACGAGCAGTACTTC. The encoded protein is CASSDAPTDEQYF.

The genes are TRBV20-1 and TRBJ1-1; D is possibly TRBD1 (5 bases). Germline V gives CDR1 DFQATT, CDR2 SNEGSKA (reference sequence). The V end was cut by 3 bases, the J end by 4 bases, with 12 bases between. The CDR3 extends over 13 amino acids. The CDR3 DNA is TGCAGTGCTAGGGGGGAATGGGGCACTGAAGCTTTCTTT. It specifies CSARGEWGTEAFF.

There are a few counts of this clonotype. The chain couples TRBV20-1 to TRBJ2-3; TRBD1 matches at 11 bases. CDR1 and CDR2 from the germline V gene are DFQATT and SNEGSKA (reference sequence). The V and J ends lost 3 bases and 2 bases, in that order; junction bases with no gene match: 4. The CDR3 runs to 15 residues. CDR3 in DNA: TGCAGTGCTAGGGGGACAGGGGGAAACACAGATACGCAGTATTTT. It specifies CSARGTGGNTDTQYF.

This sequence joins TRBV13 and TRBJ2-7, with 8 bases that match TRBD2. Trimming cost V 5 bases and J 4 bases; bases outside gene matches: 13. Germline V CDR1 and CDR2: PRHDT, FYEKMQ (reference sequence). The length of the CDR3 is 16 residues. The CDR3 protein is CASSQQGTRSQYEQYF. CDR3 DNA: TGTGCCAGCAGCCAACAAGGGACTAGATCACAGTACGAGCAGTACTTC. Based on the CDR3 plus reference TRBV13 and TRBJ2-7, the full variable domain is AAGVIQSPRHLIKEKRETATLKCYPIPRHDTVYWYQQGPGQDPQFLISFYEKMQSDKGSIPDRFSAQQFSDYHSELNMSSLELGDSALYFCASSQQGTRSQYEQYFGPGTRLTVT.

This chain connects TRBV7-2 to TRBJ2-2; D possibly corresponds to TRBD2 (6 bases). The CDR3 covers 17 residues. The germline V gene encodes CDR1 SGHTA and CDR2 FQGNSA. V was clipped by 1 base and J by 3 bases, with 15 bases between them. CDR3 amino acids: CASSLVSGSGYTGELFF. CDR3 DNA: TGTGCCAGCAGCTTAGTTTCGGGTAGCGGTTACACCGGGGAGCTGTTTTTT.

V gene TRBV4-3 combines with J gene TRBJ1-2; D gene unclear. V was trimmed by 1 base and J by 8 bases, leaving 11 bases between them. The CDR3 runs 13 residues. Germline V CDR1 and CDR2: LGHNA, YSLEER. The CDR3 sequence: CASSQGGGRGYTF. CDR3 DNA sequence: TGCGCCAGCAGCCAAGGTGGAGGCCGCGGCTACACCTTC.

The chain has TRBV14 and TRBJ2-5; weak D call: TRBD1 (7 bases). The DNA end is more similar to TRBJ2-7, so the J call may be wrong. The CDR3 is 15 residues long. The V gene's germline CDR1 is SGHDN and CDR2 FVKESK. Written as DNA, the CDR3 is TGTGCCAGCAGTCCCGCGGGGACAGCCTTCTACGAGCAGTACTTC. Its translation: CASSPAGTAFYEQYF.

This chain joins TRBV20-1 and TRBJ2-3; no reliable D call. Germline V CDR1 and CDR2: DFQATT, SNEGSKA (reference sequence). The germline V and J ends were trimmed by 6 bases and 4 bases, with 11 bases remaining between them. There are 12 residues in the CDR3. The CDR3 DNA reads TGCAGTGCCCATCTGGGCTCAGATACGCAGTATTTT. This translates into CSAHLGSDTQYF.

V and J are TRBV12-3 or TRBV12-4 and TRBJ2-1; D unclear. Trimming stripped 3 bases from V and 5 bases from J, with 11 bases between. The CDR3 is 14 amino acids. CDR3 bases: TGTGCCAGCAGTTTTCTGGGCATCCACAATGAGCAGTTCTTC. Amino acids: CASSFLGIHNEQFF.

The DNA of the CDR3 is TGTGCCAGCAGTCGCCGGACCGACAATGAGCAGTTCTTC. Its translation: CASSRRTDNEQFF. V and J are TRBV6-2 or TRBV6-3 and TRBJ2-1, with unresolved D. Looked up from germline, CDR1 is MNHEY and CDR2 is SVGEGT. The CDR3 sequence is 13 residues long. V lost 5 bases, J lost 5 bases, and 10 bases lay in between.

The CDR3 DNA sequence: TGCGCCAGCAGCTCGGGGACAGCCTCCAACTACGAGCAGTACTTC. It specifies CASSSGTASNYEQYF. The chain joins TRBV5-1 to TRBJ2-7; TRBD1 agrees at 7 bases. Unmatched junction bases numbered 9, after V lost 3 bases and J lost 3 bases. The CDR3 contains 15 residues. Germline V gene lookup returns CDR1 SGHRS and CDR2 YFSETQ.

In its sample, this clonotype was seen a few times. The gene calls are TRBV7-9 and TRBJ2-1; D is possibly TRBD2 (5 bases). Germline CDR1 SEHNR, CDR2 FQNEAQ (reference sequence). The V and J ends lost 6 bases and 12 bases respectively, with 21 bases between them. The CDR3 loop spans 14 amino acids. CDR3 loop: CASSWIGLRLGQFF. The CDR3 coding sequence is TGTGCCAGCAGTTGGATCGGACTGAGACTTGGGCAGTTCTTC.

This chain links TRBV7-2 with TRBJ2-5, with a weak D call TRBD2 (5 bases). This CDR3 is built from 14 residues. Looked up from germline, CDR1 is SGHTA and CDR2 is FQGNSA. Trimming shortened V by 5 bases and J by 5 bases, and 15 bases separated the two germline ends. CDR3 bases: TGTGCCAGCAGCCCGGTCGGGATGGGGGAGACCCAGTACTTC. This sequence encodes CASSPVGMGETQYF.

This clonotype was picked up a small number of times. V gene TRBV7-2 combines with J gene TRBJ2-5; D gene uncertain. Looked up from germline, CDR1 is SGHTA and CDR2 is FQGNSA. Trimming removed 2 bases at V and 1 base at J, with 5 bases between. The CDR3 spans 13 residues. CDR3 nucleotide sequence: TGTGCCAGCAGCTTACAGAGCCAAGAGACCCAGTACTTC. Its translation is CASSLQSQETQYF.

The V and J genes are TRBV20-1 and TRBJ1-2; TRBD1 agrees at 8 bases. Germline V gives CDR1 DFQATT, CDR2 SNEGSKA (reference sequence). V dropped 5 bases and J dropped 6; count of bases not matched to a gene: 17. This CDR3 is built from 16 residues. CDR3 sequence (DNA): TGCAGTGCTCCCCTCACAGGGGGGGTAGCAAAAGATGGCTACACCTTC. Encoded protein: CSAPLTGGVAKDGYTF.

This chain uses TRBV28 with TRBJ1-2, with D possibly matching TRBD1 (5 bases). The V gene's germline CDR1 is MDHEN and CDR2 SYDVKM. V lost 5 bases to trimming and J lost 7 bases, with 20 bases between them. The CDR3 is 15 amino acids. The CDR3 is CASSRVAGTSGGYTF. The CDR3 DNA is TGTGCCAGCAGTCGAGTGGCCGGGACCAGTGGTGGCTACACCTTC.

This clonotype was counted at least ten times. This rearrangement joins TRBV7-6 to TRBJ2-7, with D perhaps matching TRBD2 (5 bases). The germline V gene encodes CDR1 SGHVS and CDR2 FNYEAQ. V dropped 5 bases and J dropped 3 bases, with 11 bases sitting between them. The CDR3 contains 13 residues. CDR3 nucleotides: TGTGCCAGCAGCAAAACTAGGTACTACGAGCAGTACTTC. This gives the protein CASSKTRYYEQYF. Variable domain in full (rest from reference TRBV7-6 and TRBJ2-7): GAGVSQSPRYKVTKRGQDVALRCDPISGHVSLYWYRQALGQGPEFLTYFNYEAQQDKSGLPNDRFSAERPEGSISTLTIQRTEQRDSAMYRCASSKTRYYEQYFGPGTRLTVT.

The chain uses TRBV7-2 and TRBJ2-2; D not certain. The V and J ends lost 11 bases and 0 bases respectively, with 13 bases between them. CDR1 and CDR2 (germline): SGHTA, FQGNSA. This CDR3 has 14 amino acids. CDR3 DNA sequence: TGTGCCGGCACCCAGTCAGCGAACACCGGGGAGCTGTTTTTT. It is translated as CAGTQSANTGELFF. The complete variable domain, with remaining parts taken from reference TRBV7-2 and TRBJ2-2, reads GAGVSQSPSNKVTEKGKDVELRCDPISGHTALYWYRQSLGQGLEFLIYFQGNSAPDKSGLPSDRFSAERTGGSVSTLTIQRTQQEDSAVYLCAGTQSANTGELFFGEGSRLTVL.

The chain recombines TRBV4-2 with TRBJ2-3; TRBD1 agrees at 9 bases. V lost 1 base, J lost 0 bases, and 2 bases stayed unmatched. The germline gives CDR1 LGHNA, CDR2 YNFKEQ. This CDR3 has 16 amino acids. The DNA for the CDR3 is TGTGCCAGCAGCCAAGCGACAGGGGGGAGCACAGATACGCAGTATTTT. This codes for CASSQATGGSTDTQYF.

V usage is TRBV9 and J usage is TRBJ2-2; tentative D call: TRBD2 (6 bases). V was pared by 3 bases and J by 6 bases, with 15 bases between. The CDR3 length is 15 residues. Germline lookup yields CDR1 SGDLS and CDR2 YYNGEE. The CDR3 DNA sequence: TGTGCCAGCAGCGGAGGAGCGGGCTTCCCCGGGGAGCTGTTTTTT. It is translated as CASSGGAGFPGELFF.

CDR3 bases: TGTGCCAGCAGTGAATCGCAGGGTACTAACTATGGCTACACCTTC. It codes for CASSESQGTNYGYTF. The V gene is TRBV25-1, the J gene TRBJ1-2; a weak D match, TRBD1 (5 bases). Germline V gene data show CDR1 as MGHDK and CDR2 as SYGVNS. V was clipped by 1 base and J by 0 bases, with 9 bases between them. This CDR3 has 15 amino acids.

This clonotype was counted between two and nine times. V usage is TRBV7-2 and J usage is TRBJ2-7, with a tentative D call TRBD2 (6 bases). Germline assignment: CDR1 SGHTA and CDR2 FQGNSA. This CDR3 region has 16 residues. Trimming cost V 1 base and J 1 base, with 14 bases left between them. DNA of the CDR3: TGTGCCAGCAGCTTAGGGAGGGCCCAGCGGTCCTACGAGCAGTACTTC. It is translated as CASSLGRAQRSYEQYF.

This clonotype has just one count. V usage is TRBV20-1 and J usage is TRBJ2-3; 10 bases line up with TRBD2. This CDR3 region has 15 residues. Looked up from germline, CDR1 is DFQATT and CDR2 is SNEGSKA (reference sequence). V lost 0 bases to trimming and J lost 6 bases; unmatched junction nucleotides: 6. DNA for the CDR3: TGCAGTGCTAGAGAGCCCTATAGCGGGAGGGATACGCAGTATTTT. Translation gives CSAREPYSGRDTQYF.

The chain is built from TRBV20-1 and TRBJ2-7, with 7 bases that match TRBD1. There are 13 residues in the CDR3. The junction had 4 bases not matched to a gene; V was cut back by 3 bases and J by 2 bases. CDR1 DFQATT and CDR2 SNEGSKA come from the germline V gene (reference sequence). Here the CDR3 reads CSARRTGTYEQYF. The CDR3 bases are TGCAGTGCTAGGCGGACAGGTACCTACGAGCAGTACTTC.

V and J are TRBV4-1 and TRBJ2-7; 11 nucleotides line up with TRBD2. The germline gives CDR1 MGHRA, CDR2 YSYEKL. V was pared by 1 base and J by 5 bases, with 7 bases of the junction left unmatched. The CDR3 is made up of 16 amino acids. The CDR3 DNA reads as TGCGCCAGCAGCCAAGGGCCCGGACTAGCGGGCGACGAGCAGTACTTC. Amino acid sequence: CASSQGPGLAGDEQYF.

The chain has TRBV29-1 and TRBJ2-7, with 13 bases identical to TRBD2. The J call may be wrong; the DNA end is better matched by TRBJ2-5. This CDR3 has 16 amino acids. Germline values: CDR1 SQVTM, CDR2 ANQGSEA. CDR3 residues: CSVAGTSGIEGETQYF. DNA of the CDR3: TGCAGCGTTGCCGGGACTAGCGGGATTGAAGGAGAGACCCAGTACTTC.

The rearrangement joins TRBV7-9 to TRBJ2-7; unclear D gene. Germline CDR1 and CDR2: SEHNR and FQNEAQ (reference sequence). This CDR3 comprises 13 residues. Trimming shortened V by 3 bases and J by 0 bases, and 6 bases separated the two germline ends. Here the CDR3 reads CASSLPLSYEQYF. The DNA for the CDR3 is TGTGCCAGCAGCTTGCCTCTCTCCTACGAGCAGTACTTC.